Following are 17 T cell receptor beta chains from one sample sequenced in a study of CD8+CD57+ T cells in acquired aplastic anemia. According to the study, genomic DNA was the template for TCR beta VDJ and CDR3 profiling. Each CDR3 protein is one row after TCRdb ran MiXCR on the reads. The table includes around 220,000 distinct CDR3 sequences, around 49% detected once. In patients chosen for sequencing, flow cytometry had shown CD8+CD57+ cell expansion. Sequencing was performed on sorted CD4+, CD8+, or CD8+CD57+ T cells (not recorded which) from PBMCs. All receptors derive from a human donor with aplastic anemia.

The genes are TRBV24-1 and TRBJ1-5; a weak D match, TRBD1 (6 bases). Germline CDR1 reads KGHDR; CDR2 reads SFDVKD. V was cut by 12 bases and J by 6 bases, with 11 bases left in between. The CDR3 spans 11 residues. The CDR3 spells CAGQHPQPQHF. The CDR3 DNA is TGTGCCGGACAGCATCCTCAGCCCCAGCATTTT.

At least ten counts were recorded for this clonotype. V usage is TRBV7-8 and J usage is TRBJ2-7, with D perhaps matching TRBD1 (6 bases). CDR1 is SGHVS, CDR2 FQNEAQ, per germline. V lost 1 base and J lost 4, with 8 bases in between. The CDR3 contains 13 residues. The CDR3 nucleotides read TGTGCCAGCAGCTTAGACAGGGCTTACGAGCAGTACTTC. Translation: CASSLDRAYEQYF.

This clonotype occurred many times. In DNA form, the CDR3 reads TGTGCCAGCTCACCACTTCACTTGGTGGGGGAGACCCAGTACTTC. It encodes CASSPLHLVGETQYF. This chain joins TRBV18 and TRBJ2-5; no firm D call. CDR1 and CDR2 from the germline V gene are KGHSH and LQKENI. There are 15 residues in the CDR3. Trimming removed 1 base from V and 5 bases from J, with 14 bases in between.

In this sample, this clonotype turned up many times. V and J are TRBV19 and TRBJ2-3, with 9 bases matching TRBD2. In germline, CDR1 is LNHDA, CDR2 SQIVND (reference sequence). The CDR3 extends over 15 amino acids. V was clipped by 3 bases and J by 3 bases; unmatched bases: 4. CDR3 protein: CASSIQTSGTDTQYF. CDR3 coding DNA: TGTGCCAGTAGTATTCAGACTAGCGGTACAGATACGCAGTATTTT.

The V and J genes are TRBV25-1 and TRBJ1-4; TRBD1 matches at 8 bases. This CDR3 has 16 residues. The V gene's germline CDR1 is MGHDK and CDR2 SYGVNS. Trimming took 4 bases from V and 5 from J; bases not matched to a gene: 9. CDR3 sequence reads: CASSGAKTGANEKLFF. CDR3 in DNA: TGTGCCAGCAGTGGAGCTAAGACAGGGGCGAATGAAAAACTGTTTTTT. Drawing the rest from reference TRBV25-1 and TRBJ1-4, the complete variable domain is EADIYQTPRYLVIGTGKKITLECSQTMGHDKMYWYQQDPGMELHLIHYSYGVNSTEKGDLSSESTVSRIRTEHFPLTLESARPSHTSQYLCASSGAKTGANEKLFFGSGTQLSVL.

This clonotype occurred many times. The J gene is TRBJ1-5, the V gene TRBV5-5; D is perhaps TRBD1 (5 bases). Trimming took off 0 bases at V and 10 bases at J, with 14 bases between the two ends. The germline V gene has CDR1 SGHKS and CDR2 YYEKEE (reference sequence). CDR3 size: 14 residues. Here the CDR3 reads CASSLVSGKGPQHF. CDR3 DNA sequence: TGTGCCAGCAGCTTGGTGTCAGGGAAGGGACCCCAGCATTTT.

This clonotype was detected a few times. The CDR3 here is CSAPGGRQGNSPLHF. Written as DNA, the CDR3 is TGCAGTGCCCCCGGGGGGAGACAGGGGAATTCACCCCTCCACTTT. This chain links TRBV20-1 with TRBJ1-6, with TRBD1 matching 8 bases. J lost 7 bases, V lost 6 bases, and 11 bases had no gene match. The CDR3 consists of 15 residues. Germline V gene data show CDR1 as DFQATT and CDR2 as SNEGSKA (reference sequence).

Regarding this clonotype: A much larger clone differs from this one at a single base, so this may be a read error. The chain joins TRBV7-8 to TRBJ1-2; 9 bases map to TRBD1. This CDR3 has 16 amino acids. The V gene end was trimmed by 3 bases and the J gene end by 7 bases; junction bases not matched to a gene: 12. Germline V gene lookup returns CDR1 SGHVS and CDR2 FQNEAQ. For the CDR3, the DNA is TGTGCCAGCAGCTTCGGACAGGGGTTTGAGGCGCGTGGCTACACCTTC. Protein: CASSFGQGFEARGYTF.

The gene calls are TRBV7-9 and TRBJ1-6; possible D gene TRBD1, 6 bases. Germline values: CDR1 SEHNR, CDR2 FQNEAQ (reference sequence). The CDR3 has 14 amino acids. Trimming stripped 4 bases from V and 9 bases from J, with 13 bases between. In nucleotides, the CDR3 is TGTGCCAGCAGCTCGGACAGATTACTTTCACCCCTCCACTTT. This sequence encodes CASSSDRLLSPLHF.

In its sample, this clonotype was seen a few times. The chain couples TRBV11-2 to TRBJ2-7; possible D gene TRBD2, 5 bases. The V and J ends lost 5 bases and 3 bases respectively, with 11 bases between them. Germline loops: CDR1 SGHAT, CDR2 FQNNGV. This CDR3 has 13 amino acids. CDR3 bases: TGTGCCAGCAGCCCCACACGGGGCTACGAGCAGTACTTC. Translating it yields CASSPTRGYEQYF.

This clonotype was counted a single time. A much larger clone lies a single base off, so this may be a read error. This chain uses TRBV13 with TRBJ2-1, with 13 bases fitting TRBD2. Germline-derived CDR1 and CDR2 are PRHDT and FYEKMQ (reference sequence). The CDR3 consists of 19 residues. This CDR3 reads CASSRRLAGGDSSYNKQFF. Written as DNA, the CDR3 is TGTGCCAGCAGCCGCCGACTAGCGGGGGGCGATAGCTCCTACAATAAGCAGTTCTTC. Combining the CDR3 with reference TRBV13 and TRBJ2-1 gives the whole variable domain AAGVIQSPRHLIKEKRETATLKCYPIPRHDTVYWYQQGPGQDPQFLISFYEKMQSDKGSIPDRFSAQQFSDYHSELNMSSLELGDSALYFCASSRRLAGGDSSYNKQFFGPGTRLTVL.

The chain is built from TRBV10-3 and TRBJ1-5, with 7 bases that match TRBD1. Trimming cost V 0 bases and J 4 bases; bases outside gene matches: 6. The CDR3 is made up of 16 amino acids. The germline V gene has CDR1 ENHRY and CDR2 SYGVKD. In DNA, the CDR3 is TGTGCCATCAGTGAGTCTGCAGGGGGAAGGAATCAGCCCCAGCATTTT. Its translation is CAISESAGGRNQPQHF.

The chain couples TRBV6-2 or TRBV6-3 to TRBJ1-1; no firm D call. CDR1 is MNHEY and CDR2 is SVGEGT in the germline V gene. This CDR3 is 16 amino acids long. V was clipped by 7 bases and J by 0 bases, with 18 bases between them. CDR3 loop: CASTNGGRIMNTEAFF. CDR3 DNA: TGTGCCAGCACAAACGGAGGACGGATCATGAACACTGAAGCTTTCTTT.

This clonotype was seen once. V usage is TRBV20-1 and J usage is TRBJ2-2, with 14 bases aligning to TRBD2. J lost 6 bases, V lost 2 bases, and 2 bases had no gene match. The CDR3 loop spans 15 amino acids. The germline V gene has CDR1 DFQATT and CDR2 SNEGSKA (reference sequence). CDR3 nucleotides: TGCAGTGCTAGACCGACTAGCGGGAGGGCCGGGGAGCTGTTTTTT. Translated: CSARPTSGRAGELFF.

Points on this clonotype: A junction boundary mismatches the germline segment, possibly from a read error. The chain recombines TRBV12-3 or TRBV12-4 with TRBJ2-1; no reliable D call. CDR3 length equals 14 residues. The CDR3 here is CTSSSNTGSNEQFF. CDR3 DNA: TGTACCAGCAGTTCAAACACTGGATCAAATGAGCAGTTCTTC.

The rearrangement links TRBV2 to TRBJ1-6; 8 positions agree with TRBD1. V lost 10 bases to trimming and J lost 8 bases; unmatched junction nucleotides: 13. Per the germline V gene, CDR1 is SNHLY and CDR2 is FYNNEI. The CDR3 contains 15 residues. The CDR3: CATSLMETGDSPLHF. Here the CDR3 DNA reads TGTGCCACCTCCTTGATGGAGACAGGGGATTCACCCCTCCACTTT.

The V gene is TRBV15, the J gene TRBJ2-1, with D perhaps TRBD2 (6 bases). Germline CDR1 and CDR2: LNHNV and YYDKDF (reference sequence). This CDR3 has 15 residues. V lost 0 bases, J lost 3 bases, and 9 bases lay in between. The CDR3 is CATSREGSGYNEQFF. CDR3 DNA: TGTGCCACCAGCAGAGAGGGTAGCGGCTACAATGAGCAGTTCTTC.